This T cell receptor beta chain was obtained from a study of patients and donors after allogeneic stem cell transplantation. TCRdb reprocessed the RT-PCR reads via MiXCR and lists one record per CDR3 protein. The sample has tens of thousands of distinct CDR3 sequences; 5% are singletons. This clonotype was observed many times. The length of the CDR3 is 13 residues. V lost 1 base and J 6 bases, leaving 9 bases between the germline ends. Germline lookup yields CDR1 KGHSH and CDR2 LQKENI. Sequencing was done on a sample of blood, either unsorted or a sorted T cell fraction (not recorded which). The receptor comes from a human donor who was either an allogeneic HSCT recipient or a stem cell or donor lymphocyte infusion donor (not recorded which). It is not recorded whose cells these are; they may come from a transplant donor. The chain carries TRBV18 and TRBJ1-1; D is perhaps TRBD1 (5 bases). The CDR3 loop reads CASSPHQGAEAFF. CDR3 sequence (DNA): TGTGCCAGCTCACCACACCAGGGCGCTGAAGCTTTCTTT.